The clone carrying this TCR beta chain was counted between two and nine times. Its antigen is still unknown. This sample is part of a study of metastatic and nonmetastatic thyroid tumors. Across the study: Where malignant and benign thyroid patients were concerned, repertoires were compared across blood and tumor or nodule tissue. Study findings and constraints: Significantly higher TCR beta diversity was reportedly seen in malignant thyroid tumors than benign nodules, in blood and tumor.

None of the patients had undergone any treatment ahead of thyroid surgery. The CDR3 length is 16 residues. The V gene's germline CDR1 is KGHDR and CDR2 SFDVKD. V lost 2 bases to trimming and J lost 8 bases, with 18 bases between them. TCRdb recomputed clones from the PCR reads via MiXCR. The profile shows 30,000 to 45,000 clones, under 30% of them singletons. The TCR originated in a male donor with papillary thyroid cancer or a benign thyroid nodule (not recorded which). Some clones in this sample may be carry-over from other donors' samples. The chain carries TRBV24-1 and TRBJ2-1; possibly TRBD1 for D (5 bases). Sequenced sample: blood. CDR3 bases: TGTGCCACCAGTGATTCTAGGTCAGGGATAGTTGATGAGCAGTTCTTC. It is translated as CATSDSRSGIVDEQFF.